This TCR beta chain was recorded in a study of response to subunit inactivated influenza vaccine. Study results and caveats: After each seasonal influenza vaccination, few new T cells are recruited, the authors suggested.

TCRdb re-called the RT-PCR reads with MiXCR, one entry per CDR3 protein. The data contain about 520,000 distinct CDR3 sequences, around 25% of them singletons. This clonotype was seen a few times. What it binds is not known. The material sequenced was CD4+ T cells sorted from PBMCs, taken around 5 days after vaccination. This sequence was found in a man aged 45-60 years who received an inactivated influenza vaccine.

The CDR3 protein is CASSTMRGYEQYF. DNA of the CDR3: TGTGCCAGCAGCACTATGCGGGGTTACGAGCAGTACTTC. The rearrangement uses TRBV6-1 and TRBJ2-7, with D possibly matching TRBD2 (6 bases). Deletions cut 6 bases from V and 4 bases from J, with 13 bases between. The CDR3 consists of 13 residues. The germline V gene has CDR1 MNHNS and CDR2 SASEGT.